The 15 T cell receptor beta chains listed next were all sequenced from one sample in a study of T cell responses to AZD1222 COVID-19 vaccine. Sequenced by immunoSEQ multiplex PCR; TCRdb stores in-frame clones only, minus some. The sample gives some 140,000 clones, around nine tenths of which show up once; 5.5% to 6.5% is in the top ten. The sample was peripheral blood, taken on day 0 of AZD1222 vaccination. The receptors come from an adult in good health.

The chain employs TRBV28 and TRBJ1-2; D is perhaps TRBD1 (6 bases). Germline V CDR1 and CDR2: MDHEN, SYDVKM. Between the trimmed V and J ends, which lost 8 bases and 8 bases, there was a span of 24 bases. There are 15 residues in the CDR3. As DNA, the CDR3 is TGTGCCAGCGTCAGGGGAGGACAGAGGGCTAGGGGCTACACCTTC. Residues: CASVRGGQRARGYTF.

The genes are TRBV7-9 and TRBJ2-1; D uncertain. Germline assignment: CDR1 SEHNR and CDR2 FQNEAQ (reference sequence). The V gene lost 3 bases and the J gene lost 1 base, with 10 bases spanning the gap. This CDR3 has 15 amino acids. The CDR3 region has the DNA TGTGCCAGCAGCTTGGTACCGGGTTCCTACAATGAGCAGTTCTTC. Its translation is CASSLVPGSYNEQFF.

This clone was observed once. This chain links TRBV11-3 with TRBJ2-7; D possibly corresponds to TRBD2 (6 bases). V was pared by 1 base and J by 6 bases, with 10 bases between. The CDR3 has 13 amino acids. CDR1 and CDR2 (germline): SGHNT, YENEEA. CDR3 DNA: TGTGCCAGCAGCTTAGGCCTAGCGCCCGAGCAGTACTTC. As protein: CASSLGLAPEQYF.

The rearrangement joins TRBV27 to TRBJ2-5; D gene ambiguous. V was shortened by 5 bases and J by 4 bases, with 5 bases between the two germline ends. Germline V gene data show CDR1 as MNHEY and CDR2 as SMNVEV (reference sequence). The CDR3 extends over 11 amino acids. CDR3 sequence: CASSPPETQYF. As DNA, the CDR3 is TGTGCCAGCAGTCCCCCAGAGACCCAGTACTTC.

This sequence joins TRBV4-3 and TRBJ1-1; tentative D call: TRBD1 (6 bases). Trimming stripped 1 base from V and 10 bases from J, with 13 bases between. Germline CDR1 and CDR2: LGHNA and YSLEER. The CDR3 contains 13 residues. CDR3 sequence (DNA): TGCGCCAGCAGCCAAGCTACAGGGCTCGGAGCTTTCTTT. Its protein is CASSQATGLGAFF.

The chain links TRBV7-2 to TRBJ1-5; no clear D. Trimming cost V 1 base and J 2 bases, with 0 bases left between them. The CDR3 covers 12 residues. Germline lookup yields CDR1 SGHTA and CDR2 FQGNSA. DNA of the CDR3: TGTGCCAGCAGCTTAGGCAATCAGCCCCAGCATTTT. As protein: CASSLGNQPQHF.

The V call is TRBV9, the J call TRBJ1-2; 9 bases map to TRBD1. The V gene end was trimmed by 0 bases and the J gene end by 6 bases; junction bases not matched to a gene: 12. This CDR3 comprises 17 residues. CDR1 is SGDLS, CDR2 YYNGEE, per germline. This CDR3 is CASSVAPKQGAMDGYTF. CDR3 sequence (DNA): TGTGCCAGCAGCGTAGCCCCCAAACAGGGGGCGATGGATGGCTACACCTTC.

This chain uses TRBV27 with TRBJ2-4; D call uncertain. This CDR3 region has 15 residues. CDR1 is MNHEY, CDR2 SMNVEV, per germline (reference sequence). Trimming removed 5 bases at V and 0 bases at J, with 11 bases between. The DNA of the CDR3 is TGTGCCAGCAGTCCTCGACCTCTAGCCAAAAACATTCAGTACTTC. This encodes CASSPRPLAKNIQYF.

This chain connects TRBV7-8 to TRBJ2-2; 7 bases fit TRBD1. The CDR3 is made up of 15 amino acids. Trimming removed 5 bases from V and 1 base from J; junction bases left unmatched: 4. The germline V gene encodes CDR1 SGHVS and CDR2 FQNEAQ. The CDR3 reads CASSLTGVNTGELFF. In DNA, the CDR3 is TGTGCCAGCAGCCTTACAGGGGTGAACACCGGGGAGCTGTTTTTT.

CDR3 coding DNA: TGCGCCAGCAGCCTAGAGACCTCCTACAATGAGCAGTTCTTC. Encoded protein: CASSLETSYNEQFF. This sequence joins TRBV5-1 and TRBJ2-1; D remains unclear. The CDR3 spans 14 residues. V lost 4 bases, J lost 0 bases, and 8 bases lay in between. Germline values: CDR1 SGHRS, CDR2 YFSETQ.

This chain connects TRBV6-4 to TRBJ2-5; D call uncertain. V was pared by 0 bases and J by 5 bases, with 4 bases between. The CDR3 loop spans 12 amino acids. The germline V gene encodes CDR1 MRHNA and CDR2 SNTAGT. The CDR3 sequence: CASSDSQETQYF. The CDR3 nucleotides are TGTGCCAGCAGTGACTCTCAGGAGACCCAGTACTTC.

The rearrangement joins TRBV5-1 to TRBJ1-6; 10 nucleotides agree with TRBD1. The CDR3 spans 15 residues. V lost 0 bases to trimming and J lost 9 bases; unmatched junction nucleotides: 3. CDR1 is SGHRS and CDR2 is YFSETQ in the germline V gene. In nucleotides, the CDR3 is TGCGCCAGCAGCTTGGTGGGGACAGGGGCTTCACCCCTCCACTTT. Residues: CASSLVGTGASPLHF.

This chain links TRBV9 with TRBJ1-2, with D possibly matching TRBD1 (5 bases). The CDR3 runs 17 residues. V was pared by 0 bases and J by 8 bases, with 23 bases between. CDR1 and CDR2 from the germline V gene are SGDLS and YYNGEE. This chain's CDR3 is CASSVDIWSGIGSGYTF. The CDR3 DNA is TGTGCCAGCAGCGTAGATATCTGGTCAGGGATTGGATCGGGCTACACCTTC.

The genes are TRBV7-3 and TRBJ2-3, with D unclear. Looked up from germline, CDR1 is SGHTA and CDR2 is FQGTGA. Trimming took 5 bases from V and 4 from J, leaving 10 bases between them. This CDR3 region has 13 residues. The CDR3 nucleotides read TGTGCCAGCAGCCCTCCTTGGTCAGATACGCAGTATTTT. Protein: CASSPPWSDTQYF.

This chain uses TRBV27 with TRBJ2-7; 12 nucleotides match TRBD2. Germline values: CDR1 MNHEY, CDR2 SMNVEV (reference sequence). Unmatched junction bases numbered 7, after V lost 3 bases and J lost 1 base. The CDR3 has 17 amino acids. The CDR3 spells CASSFRTSGAYSYEQYF. The CDR3 DNA follows: TGTGCCAGCAGTTTTCGGACTAGCGGGGCCTATTCCTACGAGCAGTACTTC.